A selection of T cell receptor beta chains follows, all from one sample in a study of control samples from healthy donors and cancer patients. TCRdb keeps only in-frame clones here, not all; method: immunoSEQ multiplex PCR. The data contain about 410,000 clones, over 75% of them singletons. Specimen: PBMCs. These receptors were obtained from a man aged 40-49 years with head and neck cancer. CDR3s include the opening cysteine and the closing phenylalanine or tryptophan. A D gene is named only where the DNA matches it firmly. The size of a clone is reported for some rows only, either as once, few or many, or as a class for expanded clones.

V	J	D	size	DNA	CDR3
TRBV7-3	TRBJ1-1	TRBD1	NA	TGTGCCAGCAGCCCTCGGACAGGACTAGATGAAGCTTTCTTT	CASSPRTGLDEAFF
TRBV7-8	TRBJ2-1	NA	NA	TGTGCCAGCAGCTCATCCGGGACGAGCAATGAGCAGTTCTTC	CASSSSGTSNEQFF
TRBV21-1	TRBJ2-7	NA	NA	TGTGCCAGCAGCAAAGACTACGAGCAGTACTTC	CASSKDYEQYF
TRBV3-1/TRBV3-2	TRBJ1-1	TRBD1	few	TGTGCCAGCAACAAACAGGGGCCGAACACTGAAGCTTTCTTT	CASNKQGPNTEAFF
TRBV7-9	TRBJ2-7	NA	NA	TGTGCCAGCAGCTTAATGGGGGCCAACTCCTACGAGCAGTACTTC	CASSLMGANSYEQYF
TRBV21-1	TRBJ2-7	NA	NA	TGTGCCAGCAGCACAAGGGAGGACAGGCACTACGAGCAGTACTTC	CASSTREDRHYEQYF
TRBV18	TRBJ1-2	NA	NA	TGTGCCAGCTCTTTGGGACGGGAGGTCGGTGGCTACACCTTC	CASSLGREVGGYTF
TRBV18	TRBJ2-1	NA	NA	TGTGCCAGCTCGGCGCGGGACATTGAGCAGTTCTTC	CASSARDIEQFF
TRBV28	TRBJ2-2	NA	NA	TGTGCCAGCAGTTTACATGGAGGCACCGGGGAGCTGTTTTTT	CASSLHGGTGELFF
TRBV3-1/TRBV3-2	TRBJ2-3	TRBD2	NA	TGTGCCAGCAGCCAAGATCGAGCGGGGGGCACAGATACGCAGTATTTT	CASSQDRAGGTDTQYF
TRBV4-3	TRBJ2-7	NA	NA	TGCGCCAGCAGCCCTACCGGGGAACCAGGCGAGCAGTACTTC	CASSPTGEPGEQYF
TRBV7-3	TRBJ2-7	TRBD1	NA	TGTGCCAGCAGCGTAGGACAGGGCAACGAGCAGTACTTC	CASSVGQGNEQYF
TRBV6-5	TRBJ1-2	TRBD1	NA	TGTGCCAGCAGAGAGACAGGGGGGGACTATGGCTACACCTTC	CASRETGGDYGYTF
TRBV6-6	TRBJ2-5	NA	NA	TGTGCCAGCACCCCGCGAGGGGCCAGGACCCAGTACTTC	CASTPRGARTQYF
TRBV10-3	TRBJ2-7	NA	NA	TGTGCCATCAGTGCCCCTGGGGGCTTGACCTACGAGCAGTACTTC	CAISAPGGLTYEQYF
TRBV7-9	TRBJ1-5	TRBD1	NA	TGTGCCAGCAGCCCCGGGGACAGCTTCAATCAGCCCCAGCATTTT	CASSPGDSFNQPQHF
TRBV4-2	TRBJ2-2	NA	NA	TGTGCCAGCAGCCATGGGCGGGACACCAACACCGGGGAGCTGTTTTTT	CASSHGRDTNTGELFF
TRBV5-1	TRBJ2-1	NA	NA	TGCGCCAGCAACGGGGGGCGTGAGCAGTTCTTC	CASNGGREQFF
TRBV7-9	TRBJ1-2	NA	NA	TGTGCCAGCAGCTTAGTCGGTCGGGGGTATGGCTACACCTTC	CASSLVGRGYGYTF
TRBV30	TRBJ1-5	TRBD1	NA	TGTGCCTGGAGTGTACCCCGGGACAGACTAGATAGCAATCAGCCCCAGCATTTT	CAWSVPRDRLDSNQPQHF
TRBV6-5	TRBJ2-1	NA	NA	TGTGCCAGCAGTTACTCGGGGGGGCCGTTGAGCAATGAGCAGTTCTTC	CASSYSGGPLSNEQFF
TRBV29-1	TRBJ1-1	NA	NA	TGCAGCGTCATTAGGGTGAACACTGAAGCTTTCTTT	CSVIRVNTEAFF
TRBV7-2	TRBJ2-7	NA	NA	TGTGCCAGCAGCCCGGGACATTTGTTCTACGAGCAGTACTTC	CASSPGHLFYEQYF
TRBV5-1	TRBJ2-3	TRBD1	NA	TGCGCCAGTAGGGTCCGGCCAGGACAGGGGTTCGGTACAGATACGCAGTATTTT	CASRVRPGQGFGTDTQYF
TRBV3-1/TRBV3-2	TRBJ2-5	TRBD2	NA	TGTGCCAGCAGCCCGAACGGGAGGGTAGGAGAGACCCAGTACTTC	CASSPNGRVGETQYF
TRBV7-3	TRBJ2-2	NA	NA	TGTGCCAGCAGCGCGCTACAGGGTTCTCCCGGGGAGCTGTTTTTT	CASSALQGSPGELFF